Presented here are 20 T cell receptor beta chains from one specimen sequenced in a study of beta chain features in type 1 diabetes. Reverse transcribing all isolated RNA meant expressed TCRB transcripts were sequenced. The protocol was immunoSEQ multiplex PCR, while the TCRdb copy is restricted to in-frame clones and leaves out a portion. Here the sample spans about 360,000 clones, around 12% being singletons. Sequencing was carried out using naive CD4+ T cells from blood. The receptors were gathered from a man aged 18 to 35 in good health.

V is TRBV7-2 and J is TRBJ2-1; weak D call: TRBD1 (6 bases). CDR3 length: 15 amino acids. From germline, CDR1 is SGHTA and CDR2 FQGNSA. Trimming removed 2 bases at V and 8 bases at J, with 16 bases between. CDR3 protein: CASSLQQGRRHEQFF. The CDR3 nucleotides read TGTGCCAGCAGCTTACAACAGGGCAGAAGGCATGAGCAGTTCTTC.

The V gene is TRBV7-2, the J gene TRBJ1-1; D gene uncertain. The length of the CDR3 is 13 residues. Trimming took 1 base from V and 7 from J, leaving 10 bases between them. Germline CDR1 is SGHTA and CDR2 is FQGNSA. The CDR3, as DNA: TGTGCCAGCAGCTTAGGGGAGAGGGATGAAGCTTTCTTT. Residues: CASSLGERDEAFF.

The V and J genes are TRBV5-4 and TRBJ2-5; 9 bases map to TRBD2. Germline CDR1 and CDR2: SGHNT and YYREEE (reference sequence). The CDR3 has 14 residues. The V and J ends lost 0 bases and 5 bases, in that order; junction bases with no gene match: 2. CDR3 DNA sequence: TGTGCCAGCAGCTTGGGCGGGAGGGGGGAGACCCAGTACTTC. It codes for CASSLGGRGETQYF.

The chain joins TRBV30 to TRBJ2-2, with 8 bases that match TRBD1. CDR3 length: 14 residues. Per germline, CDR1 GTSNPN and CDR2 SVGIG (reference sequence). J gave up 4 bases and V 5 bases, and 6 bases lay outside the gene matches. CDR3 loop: CAWGTGTSTGELFF. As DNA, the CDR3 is TGTGCCTGGGGGACAGGAACTAGCACCGGGGAGCTGTTTTTT.

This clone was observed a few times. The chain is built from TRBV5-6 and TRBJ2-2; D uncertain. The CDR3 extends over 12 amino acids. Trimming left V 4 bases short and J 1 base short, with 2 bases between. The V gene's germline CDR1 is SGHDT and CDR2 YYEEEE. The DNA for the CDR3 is TGTGCCAGCAGCCTGAACACCGGGGAGCTGTTTTTT. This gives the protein CASSLNTGELFF. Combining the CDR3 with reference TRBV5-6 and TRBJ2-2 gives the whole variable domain DAGVTQSPTHLIKTRGQQVTLRCSPKSGHDTVSWYQQALGQGPQFIFQYYEEEERQRGNFPDRFSGHQFPNYSSELNVNALLLGDSALYLCASSLNTGELFFGEGSRLTVL.

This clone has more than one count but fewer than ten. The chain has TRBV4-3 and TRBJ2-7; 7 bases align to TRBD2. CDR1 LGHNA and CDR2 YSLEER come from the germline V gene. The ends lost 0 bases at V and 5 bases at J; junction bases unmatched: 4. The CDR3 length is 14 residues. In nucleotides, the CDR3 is TGCGCCAGCAGCCAAGAGGCCGGGAGGCACGAGCAGTACTTC. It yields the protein CASSQEAGRHEQYF.

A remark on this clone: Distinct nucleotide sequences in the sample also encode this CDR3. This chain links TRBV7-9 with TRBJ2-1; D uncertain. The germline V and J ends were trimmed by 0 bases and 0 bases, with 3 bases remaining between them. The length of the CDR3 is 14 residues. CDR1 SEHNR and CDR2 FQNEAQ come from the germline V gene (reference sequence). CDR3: CASSLASSYNEQFF. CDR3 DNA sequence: TGTGCCAGCAGCTTAGCCAGCTCCTACAATGAGCAGTTCTTC.

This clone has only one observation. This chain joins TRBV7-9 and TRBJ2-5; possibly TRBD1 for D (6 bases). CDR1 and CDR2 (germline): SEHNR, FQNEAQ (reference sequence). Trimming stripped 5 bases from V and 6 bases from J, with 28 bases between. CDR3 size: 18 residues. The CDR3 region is CASSEDRFQASLKKTQYF. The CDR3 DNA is TGTGCCAGCAGCGAAGACAGGTTTCAAGCATCCCTAAAAAAGACCCAGTACTTC.

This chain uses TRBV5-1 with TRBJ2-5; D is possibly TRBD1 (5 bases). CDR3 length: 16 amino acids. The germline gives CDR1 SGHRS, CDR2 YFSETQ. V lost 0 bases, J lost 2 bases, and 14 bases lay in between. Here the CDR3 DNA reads TGCGCCAGCAGCTTGGGGGTTAGACAGAAACAAGAGACCCAGTACTTC. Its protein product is CASSLGVRQKQETQYF.

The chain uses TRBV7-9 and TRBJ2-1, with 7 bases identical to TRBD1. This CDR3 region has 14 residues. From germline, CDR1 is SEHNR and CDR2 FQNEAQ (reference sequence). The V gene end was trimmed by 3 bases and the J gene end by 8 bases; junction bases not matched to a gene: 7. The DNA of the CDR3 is TGTGCCAGCAGCTTGGCCAGGGGGTGGTATGAGCAGTTCTTC. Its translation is CASSLARGWYEQFF.

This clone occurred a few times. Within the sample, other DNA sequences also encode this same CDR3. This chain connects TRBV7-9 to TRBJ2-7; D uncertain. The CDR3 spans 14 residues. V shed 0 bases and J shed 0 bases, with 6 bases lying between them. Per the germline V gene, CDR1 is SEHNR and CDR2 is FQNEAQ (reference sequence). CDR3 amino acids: CASSLAAHSYEQYF. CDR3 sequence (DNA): TGTGCCAGCAGCTTAGCGGCTCACTCCTACGAGCAGTACTTC.

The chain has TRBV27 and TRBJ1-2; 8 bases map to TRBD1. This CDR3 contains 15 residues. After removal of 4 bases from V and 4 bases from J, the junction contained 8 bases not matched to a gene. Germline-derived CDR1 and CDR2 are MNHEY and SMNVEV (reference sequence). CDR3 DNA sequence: TGTGCCAGCAGTTACCGTCGAACAGGGGGCTATGGCTACACCTTC. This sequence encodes CASSYRRTGGYGYTF.

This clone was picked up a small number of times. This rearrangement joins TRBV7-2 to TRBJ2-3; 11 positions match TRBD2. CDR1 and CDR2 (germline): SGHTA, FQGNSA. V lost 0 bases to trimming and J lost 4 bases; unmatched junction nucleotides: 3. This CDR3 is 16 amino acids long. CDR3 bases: TGTGCCAGCAGCTTAGCGCCTAGCGGGGGGTCAGATACGCAGTATTTT. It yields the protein CASSLAPSGGSDTQYF.

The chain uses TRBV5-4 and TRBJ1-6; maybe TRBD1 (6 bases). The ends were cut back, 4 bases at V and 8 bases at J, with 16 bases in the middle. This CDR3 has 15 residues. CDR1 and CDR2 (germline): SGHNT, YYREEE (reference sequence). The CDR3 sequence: CASSPDRTGDSPLHF. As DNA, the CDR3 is TGTGCCAGCAGCCCAGACAGGACCGGTGATTCACCCCTCCACTTT.

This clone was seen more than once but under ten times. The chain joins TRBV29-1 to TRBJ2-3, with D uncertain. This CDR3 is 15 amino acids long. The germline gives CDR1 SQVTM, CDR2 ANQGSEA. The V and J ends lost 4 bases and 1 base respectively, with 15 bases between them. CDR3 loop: CSVVRQILRTDTQYF. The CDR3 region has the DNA TGCAGCGTTGTGCGGCAGATACTGCGCACAGATACGCAGTATTTT.

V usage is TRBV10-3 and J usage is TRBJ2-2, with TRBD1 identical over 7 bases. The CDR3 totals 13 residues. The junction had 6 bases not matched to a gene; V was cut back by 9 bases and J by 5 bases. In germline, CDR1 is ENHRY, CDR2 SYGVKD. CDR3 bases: TGTGCCATTCGGGGACAGTCGACCGGGGAGCTGTTTTTT. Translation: CAIRGQSTGELFF.

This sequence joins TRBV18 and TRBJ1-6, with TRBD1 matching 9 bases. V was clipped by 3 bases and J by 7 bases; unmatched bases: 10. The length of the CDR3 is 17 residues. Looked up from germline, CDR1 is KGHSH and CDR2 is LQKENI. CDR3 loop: CASSPFHVDRGNSPLHF. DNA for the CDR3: TGTGCCAGCTCACCGTTCCACGTCGACAGGGGGAATTCACCCCTCCACTTT.

CDR3 bases: TGTGCCAGCAGCTTGGATAGGGGTACCTACGAGCAGTACTTC. It specifies CASSLDRGTYEQYF. The rearrangement joins TRBV5-4 to TRBJ2-7; D possibly corresponds to TRBD1 (5 bases). Deletions cut 0 bases from V and 2 bases from J, with 9 bases between. In germline, CDR1 is SGHNT, CDR2 YYREEE (reference sequence). The CDR3 sequence is 14 residues long.

The CDR3: CASSPRGLNTEAFF. As DNA, the CDR3 is TGTGCCAGCTCACCACGGGGCTTGAACACTGAAGCTTTCTTT. This chain joins TRBV18 and TRBJ1-1, with D possibly TRBD1 on 5 matching bases. The ends were cut back, 1 base at V and 0 bases at J, with 6 bases in the middle. The V gene's germline CDR1 is KGHSH and CDR2 LQKENI. CDR3 length: 14 residues.

CDR3: CASSPGHVDEQYF. The DNA for the CDR3 is TGTGCCAGCAGCCCCGGACATGTAGACGAGCAGTACTTC. This chain connects TRBV4-2 to TRBJ2-7; weak D call: TRBD1 (5 bases). Trimming took off 4 bases at V and 5 bases at J, with 12 bases between the two ends. Germline V lookup: CDR1 LGHNA, CDR2 YNFKEQ. CDR3 length: 13 residues.